These T cell receptor beta chains were read from a single sample in a study of a mutant IDH1 vaccine in newly diagnosed glioma. For these TCRs, the target antigens are not known. Clones were read by immunoSEQ multiplex PCR, and TCRdb kept only the in-frame ones, dropping some. The sample carries under 70,000 clones, about 86% recorded once. The material was PBMCs, obtained from a glioma patient whose treatment included an IDH1 peptide vaccine. Source of these receptors: a woman between 45 and 60 years old with glioma. Both conserved end residues are part of each CDR3. Fields, in order: J gene, D gene, V gene, clone size, CDR3 protein, CDR3 DNA. A D gene is named only where the DNA matches it firmly. Clone size appears in some rows only: once, few, many, or a class for an expanded clone.

TRBJ1-2 | . | TRBV7-2 | . | CASSLDGGLRRGYTF | TGTGCCAGCAGCTTAGACGGGGGCCTAAGGAGGGGCTACACCTTC
TRBJ2-2 | . | TRBV7-3 | . | CASSQGTVNTGELFF | TGTGCCAGCAGCCAGGGGACGGTGAACACCGGGGAGCTGTTTTTT
TRBJ2-1 | . | TRBV5-1 | once | CASSLGPAGVYNEQFF | TGCGCCAGCAGCTTGGGGCCAGCGGGTGTATACAATGAGCAGTTCTTC
TRBJ1-4 | . | TRBV2 | . | CASRWGESRGSKLFF | TGTGCCAGCAGGTGGGGAGAATCTAGGGGCTCGAAACTGTTTTTT
TRBJ1-3 | . | TRBV7-9 | . | CASSPQTTRSGNTIYF | TGTGCCAGCAGCCCGCAGACGACACGGTCTGGAAACACCATATATTTT
TRBJ2-5 | TRBD2 | TRBV5-1 | . | CASSRLAEQETQYF | TGCGCCAGCAGCCGCCTAGCGGAACAAGAGACCCAGTACTTC
TRBJ2-5 | . | TRBV5-1 | . | CASSSDPRGSQYF | TGCGCCAGCAGCTCGGACCCACGAGGGAGCCAGTACTTC
TRBJ1-5 | . | TRBV6-5 | . | CASSRRAKQPQHF | TGTGCCAGCAGTCGAAGGGCTAAACAGCCCCAGCATTTT
TRBJ1-1 | . | TRBV18 | few | CASSSRDTEAFF | TGTGCCAGCTCATCACGAGACACTGAAGCTTTCTTT
TRBJ1-1 | . | TRBV28 | . | CASSLSTRNTEAFF | TGTGCCAGCAGTCTGTCTACAAGGAACACTGAAGCTTTCTTT
TRBJ1-2 | . | TRBV18 | . | CASSPGFGYGYTF | TGTGCCAGCTCACCGGGGTTTGGATATGGCTACACCTTC
TRBJ1-1 | TRBD1 | TRBV28 | . | CASSFPRTGVNTEAFF | TGTGCCAGCAGTTTCCCAAGGACAGGGGTGAACACTGAAGCTTTCTTT
TRBJ1-1 | . | TRBV29-1 | few | CSVSDSLTEAFF | TGCAGCGTTTCTGACAGCCTCACTGAAGCTTTCTTT
TRBJ1-2 | TRBD1 | TRBV5-6 | . | CASSFRGAHNYGYTF | TGTGCCAGCAGCTTCAGGGGGGCCCATAACTATGGCTACACCTTC
TRBJ2-7 | . | TRBV18 | . | CASSPGSPAYEQYF | TGTGCCAGCTCACCAGGCTCTCCCGCCTACGAGCAGTACTTC
TRBJ2-1 | TRBD1 | TRBV7-9 | . | CASSLKGQGYNEQFF | TGTGCCAGCAGCTTAAAGGGACAGGGCTACAATGAGCAGTTCTTC
TRBJ2-3 | TRBD2 | TRBV5-8 | . | CASSLVAGAFTDTQYF | TGTGCCAGCAGCTTGGTAGCGGGGGCCTTCACAGATACGCAGTATTTT
TRBJ2-1 | . | TRBV7-2 | . | CASSFNSYNEQFF | TGTGCCAGCAGCTTTAACAGTTACAATGAGCAGTTCTTC
TRBJ2-7 | . | TRBV11-3 | . | CASSRGTAYEQYF | TGTGCCAGCAGCCGCGGGACAGCCTACGAGCAGTACTTC
TRBJ2-5 | TRBD1 | TRBV2 | . | CASSWGQGGETQYF | TGTGCCAGCAGTTGGGGACAGGGAGGAGAGACCCAGTACTTC
TRBJ1-1 | . | TRBV30 | . | CAWSVTLNTEAFF | TGTGCCTGGAGTGTAACGTTGAACACTGAAGCTTTCTTT
TRBJ2-1 | . | TRBV7-6 | . | CASSLVGNEQFF | TGTGCCAGCAGCTTAGTGGGCAATGAGCAGTTCTTC
TRBJ1-1 | TRBD1 | TRBV29-1 | . | CSVATGDGEAFF | TGCAGCGTTGCTACAGGGGATGGTGAAGCTTTCTTT
TRBJ2-2 | . | TRBV18 | . | CASSPTRNTGELFF | TGTGCCAGCTCACCCACAAGGAACACCGGGGAGCTGTTTTTT
TRBJ2-4 | TRBD1 | TRBV29-1 | once | CSATGAKNIQYF | TGCAGCGCTACAGGGGCGAAAAACATTCAGTACTTC
TRBJ2-5 | . | TRBV5-1 | . | CASSLVVTGRETQYF | TGCGCCAGCAGCTTGGTGGTTACAGGGAGAGAGACCCAGTACTTC
TRBJ2-1 | TRBD1 | TRBV5-1 | few | CASSFTGVEQFF | TGCGCCAGCAGCTTTACAGGGGTCGAGCAGTTCTTC
TRBJ2-7 | TRBD2 | TRBV4-2 | once | CASSQAQRGNWEQYF | TGTGCCAGCAGCCAAGCCCAGCGGGGCAATTGGGAGCAGTACTTC
TRBJ1-1 | TRBD1 | TRBV9 | . | CASSEPRDRGVVDTEAFF | TGTGCCAGCAGCGAGCCCCGGGACAGGGGAGTAGTGGACACTGAAGCTTTCTTT
TRBJ1-1 | . | TRBV9 | . | CASSWGGVNTEAFF | TGTGCCAGCAGCTGGGGAGGGGTAAACACTGAAGCTTTCTTT
TRBJ2-2 | . | TRBV4-3 | . | CASSQEGEGAGDTGELFF | TGCGCCAGCAGCCAAGAAGGGGAGGGGGCTGGGGACACCGGGGAGCTGTTTTTT
TRBJ2-3 | TRBD1 | TRBV25-1 | . | CASGVLDRDTDTQYF | TGTGCCAGCGGGGTACTAGACAGGGACACAGATACGCAGTATTTT
TRBJ1-5 | . | TRBV21-1 | . | CASSKVVGGQLVGQPQHF | TGTGCCAGCAGCAAAGTTGTGGGGGGACAGCTAGTCGGTCAGCCCCAGCATTTT
TRBJ2-7 | . | TRBV29-1 | . | CSVGFRANEQYF | TGCAGCGTTGGATTCCGGGCAAACGAGCAGTACTTC
TRBJ2-3 | . | TRBV27 | once | CASSYRPGKDTQYF | TGTGCCAGCAGTTACCGACCCGGGAAGGATACGCAGTATTTT
TRBJ2-4 | TRBD2 | TRBV11-3 | once | CASSFRAGGNIQYF | TGTGCCAGCAGCTTTCGGGCGGGGGGAAACATTCAGTACTTC
TRBJ1-6 | . | TRBV6-1 | . | CASSDRNSPLHF | TGTGCCAGCAGTGATCGTAATTCACCCCTCCACTTT